The present entry profiles one T cell receptor (beta chain) with its context. The sample belongs to a study of T-cell memory formation after mild COVID-19. MiXCR was run by TCRdb on the 5' RACE reads, yielding one entry per CDR3 protein. The data show just over 300,000 distinct CDR3 sequences, roughly a fifth seen once. CDR3 length equals 15 residues. From germline, CDR1 is KGHSH and CDR2 LQKENI. Trimming cost V 3 bases and J 1 base, with 12 bases left between them. The source material was PBMCs or a T cell subset sorted from them (not recorded which). The receptor comes from a man between 18 and 29 years old who had mild COVID-19 (a few samples of this study predate the infection). Cell type and time point are not known. V usage is TRBV18 and J usage is TRBJ1-1; D perhaps matches TRBD1 (6 bases). This chain's CDR3 is CASSPPAGENTEAFF. CDR3 coding DNA: TGTGCCAGCTCACCCCCGGCAGGGGAGAACACTGAAGCTTTCTTT.